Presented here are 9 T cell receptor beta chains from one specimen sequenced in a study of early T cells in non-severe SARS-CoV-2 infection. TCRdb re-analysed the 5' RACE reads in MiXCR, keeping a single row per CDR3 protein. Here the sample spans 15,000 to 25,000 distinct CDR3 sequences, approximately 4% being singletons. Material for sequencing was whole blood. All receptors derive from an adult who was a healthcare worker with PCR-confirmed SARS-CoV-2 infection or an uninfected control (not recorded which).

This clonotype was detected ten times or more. The CDR3 DNA sequence: TGTGCCAGCAGTCCTGTTGGCAGAAAGAACACCGGGGAGCTGTTTTTT. It yields the protein CASSPVGRKNTGELFF. The rearrangement links TRBV12-3 or TRBV12-4 to TRBJ2-2, with unresolved D. The germline V and J ends were trimmed by 5 bases and 1 base, with 14 bases remaining between them. The CDR3 spans 16 residues.

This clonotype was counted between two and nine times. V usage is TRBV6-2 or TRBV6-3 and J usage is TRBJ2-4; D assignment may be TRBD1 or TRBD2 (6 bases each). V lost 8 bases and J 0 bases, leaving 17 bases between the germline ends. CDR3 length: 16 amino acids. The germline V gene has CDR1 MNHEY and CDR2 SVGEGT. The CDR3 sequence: CASRKGGKIAKNIQYF. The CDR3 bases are TGTGCCAGCCGTAAGGGGGGCAAGATAGCCAAAAACATTCAGTACTTC.

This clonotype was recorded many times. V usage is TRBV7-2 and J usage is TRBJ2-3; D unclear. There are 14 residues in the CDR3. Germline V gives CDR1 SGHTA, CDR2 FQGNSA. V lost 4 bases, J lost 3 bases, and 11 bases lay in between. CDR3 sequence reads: CASSSEIFTDTQYF. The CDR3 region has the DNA TGTGCCAGCAGCTCTGAGATCTTTACAGATACGCAGTATTTT.

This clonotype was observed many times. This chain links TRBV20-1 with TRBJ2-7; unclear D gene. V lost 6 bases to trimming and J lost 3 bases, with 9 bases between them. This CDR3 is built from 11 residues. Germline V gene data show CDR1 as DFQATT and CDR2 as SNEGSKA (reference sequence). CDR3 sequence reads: CSARLDYEQYF. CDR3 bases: TGCAGTGCAAGACTTGACTACGAGCAGTACTTC.

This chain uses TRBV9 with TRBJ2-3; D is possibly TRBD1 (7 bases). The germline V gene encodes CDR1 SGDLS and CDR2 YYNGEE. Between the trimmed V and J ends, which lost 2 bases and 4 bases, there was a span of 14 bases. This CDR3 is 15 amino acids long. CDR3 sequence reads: CASSVGGGRADTQYF. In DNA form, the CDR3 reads TGTGCCAGCAGCGTTGGAGGGGGCAGGGCAGATACGCAGTATTTT. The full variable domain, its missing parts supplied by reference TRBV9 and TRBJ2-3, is DSGVTQTPKHLITATGQRVTLRCSPRSGDLSVYWYQQSLDQGLQFLIQYYNGEERAKGNILERFSAQQFPDLHSELNLSSLELGDSALYFCASSVGGGRADTQYFGPGTRLTVL.

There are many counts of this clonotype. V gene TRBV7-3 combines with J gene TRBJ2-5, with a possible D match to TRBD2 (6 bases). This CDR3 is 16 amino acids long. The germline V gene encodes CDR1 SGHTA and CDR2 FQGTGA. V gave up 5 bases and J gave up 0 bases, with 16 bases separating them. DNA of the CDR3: TGTGCCAGCAGCCCTAAACGGCGGGGTTACCAAGAGACCCAGTACTTC. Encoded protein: CASSPKRRGYQETQYF.

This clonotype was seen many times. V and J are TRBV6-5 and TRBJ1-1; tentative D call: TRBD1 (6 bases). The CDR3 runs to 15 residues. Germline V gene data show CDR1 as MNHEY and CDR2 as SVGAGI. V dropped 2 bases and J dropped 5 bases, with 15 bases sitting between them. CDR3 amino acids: CASSYQRGAGTEAFF. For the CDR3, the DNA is TGTGCCAGCAGTTACCAGCGGGGGGCAGGAACTGAAGCTTTCTTT.

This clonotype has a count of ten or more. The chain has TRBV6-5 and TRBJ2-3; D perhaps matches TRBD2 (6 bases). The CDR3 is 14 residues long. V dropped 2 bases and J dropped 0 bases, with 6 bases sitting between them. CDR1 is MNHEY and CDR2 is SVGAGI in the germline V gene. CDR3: CASSYRGSTDTQYF. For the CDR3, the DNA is TGTGCCAGCAGTTACCGGGGGAGCACAGATACGCAGTATTTT.

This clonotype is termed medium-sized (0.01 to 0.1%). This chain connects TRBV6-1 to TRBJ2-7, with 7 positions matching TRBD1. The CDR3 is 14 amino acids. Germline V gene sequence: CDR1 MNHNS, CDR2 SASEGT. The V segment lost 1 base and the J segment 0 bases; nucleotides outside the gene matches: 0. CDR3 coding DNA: TGTGCCAGCAGTGAAGGGGACAGCTCCTACGAGCAGTACTTC. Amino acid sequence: CASSEGDSSYEQYF.